Shown below are 9 T cell receptor beta chains from a single sample sequenced in a study of blood T cell repertoires in COVID-19. Assay: immunoSEQ multiplex PCR; the TCRdb copy retains only in-frame clones and omits some. The data contain a few hundred thousand clones, around 92% of them singletons. Input material: peripheral blood. The receptors were sampled from a man aged 18-30 years who had recovered from COVID-19.

In its sample, this clone was seen a few times. The chain couples TRBV27 to TRBJ1-2; perhaps TRBD1 as D (5 bases). Germline V gene lookup returns CDR1 MNHEY and CDR2 SMNVEV (reference sequence). With 0 bases removed from V and 6 bases from J, the gap between germline ends came to 20 bases. The CDR3 spans 17 residues. DNA for the CDR3: TGTGCCAGCAGTTTATCGATCGGTACGACAGTCAGGCATGGCTACACCTTC. It specifies CASSLSIGTTVRHGYTF.

The V gene is TRBV19, the J gene TRBJ2-5; TRBD1 matches 8 bases. Germline values: CDR1 LNHDA, CDR2 SQIVND (reference sequence). This CDR3 has 17 residues. V was pared by 5 bases and J by 2 bases, with 13 bases of the junction left unmatched. In DNA form, the CDR3 reads TGTGCCAGTAGTCTCTACCCCGGGACAGGAGGACAAGAGACCCAGTACTTC. This translates into CASSLYPGTGGQETQYF.

This clone was seen a single time. This sequence joins TRBV7-9 and TRBJ2-7, with D tentatively TRBD2 (5 bases). V was shortened by 1 base and J by 3 bases, with 10 bases between the two germline ends. This CDR3 spans 14 amino acids. The germline gives CDR1 SEHNR, CDR2 FQNEAQ (reference sequence). The CDR3 DNA reads TGTGCCAGCAGCTTAGACGGGAACCTCTACGAGCAGTACTTC. Translation: CASSLDGNLYEQYF.

Only one count was recorded for this clone. The chain carries TRBV10-1 and TRBJ1-1; D is uncertain. Deletions cut 3 bases from V and 3 bases from J, with 5 bases between. Germline V gene data show CDR1 as WNHNN and CDR2 as SYGVQD (reference sequence). This CDR3 spans 12 amino acids. CDR3 in DNA: TGCGCCAGCAGTGACAGGTACACTGAAGCTTTCTTT. As protein: CASSDRYTEAFF.

The chain couples TRBV9 to TRBJ2-3, with unresolved D. Germline CDR1 and CDR2: SGDLS and YYNGEE. Trimming pared 4 bases from V and 4 bases from J, leaving 7 bases between. The CDR3 totals 12 residues. CDR3 in DNA: TGTGCCAGCAGCTCAACAGCAGATACGCAGTATTTT. The encoded protein is CASSSTADTQYF.

The V call is TRBV2, the J call TRBJ1-2; D is unresolved. The V end lost 6 bases, the J end lost 8 bases, and 16 bases lay between the germline ends. Germline values: CDR1 SNHLY, CDR2 FYNNEI. CDR3 size: 13 residues. CDR3 sequence: CASSPGIGRGYTF. As DNA, the CDR3 is TGTGCCAGCAGCCCCGGTATAGGGAGAGGCTACACCTTC. Full variable domain (rest looked up from reference TRBV2 and TRBJ1-2): EPEVTQTPSHQVTQMGQEVILRCVPISNHLYFYWYRQILGQKVEFLVSFYNNEISEKSEIFDDQFSVERPDGSNFTLKIRSTKLEDSAMYFCASSPGIGRGYTFGSGTRLTVV.

V usage is TRBV5-1 and J usage is TRBJ1-5; possibly TRBD1 for D (5 bases). Trimming stripped 7 bases from V and 6 bases from J, with 17 bases between. The CDR3 totals 14 residues. CDR1 and CDR2 (germline): SGHRS, YFSETQ. The CDR3, as DNA: TGCGCCAGCTCCCGGGGGGGTTCGGGTCAGCCCCAGCATTTT. Its protein is CASSRGGSGQPQHF.

The V gene is TRBV5-1, the J gene TRBJ1-4; D is perhaps TRBD1 (5 bases). CDR1 is SGHRS and CDR2 is YFSETQ in the germline V gene. V dropped 2 bases and J dropped 0 bases, with 8 bases sitting between them. CDR3 length: 15 residues. The CDR3 DNA is TGCGCCAGCAGCTTCGGGACTTCAACTAATGAAAAACTGTTTTTT. This encodes CASSFGTSTNEKLFF.

V gene TRBV19 combines with J gene TRBJ2-1; 7 bases map to TRBD2. The junction had 8 bases not matched to a gene; V was cut back by 5 bases and J by 4 bases. Germline V gene lookup returns CDR1 LNHDA and CDR2 SQIVND (reference sequence). The CDR3 runs to 15 residues. The CDR3 loop is CASSPAPGGYNEQFF. CDR3 DNA sequence: TGTGCCAGTAGTCCTGCCCCGGGGGGTTACAATGAGCAGTTCTTC.